This TCR beta chain derives from a study of cytomegalovirus exposure and HLA in healthy donors. General observations from the study: Accurate HLA-A and HLA-B prediction from TCR beta sequences was reported for most subjects. Presence/absence results assume similar sequencing depth per donor, which may not hold. Most TCRs appeared rarely, but some public TCRs recurred in many donors.

Donors consisted of healthy bone marrow donors. On this clone itself: Its antigen is not known.

13 Jbeta primers and 60 Vbeta primers were used for the PCR. Produced via immunoSEQ multiplex PCR; TCRdb's table is partial and in-frame only. The sample has some 74,000 clones; about 66% are singletons. CDR3 length: 15 amino acids. In germline, CDR1 is PRHDT, CDR2 FYEKMQ (reference sequence). This TCR derives from a man aged 35-49 years in good health and CMV-seropositive. The sequenced material came from PBMCs. The chain has TRBV13 and TRBJ2-5; TRBD1 matches 7 bases. The J call may be incorrect, as the DNA end agrees better with TRBJ2-7. CDR3 sequence reads: CASSEAGGDSYEQYF. The CDR3 DNA reads TGTGCCAGCAGCGAAGCAGGGGGTGACTCCTACGAGCAGTACTTC.